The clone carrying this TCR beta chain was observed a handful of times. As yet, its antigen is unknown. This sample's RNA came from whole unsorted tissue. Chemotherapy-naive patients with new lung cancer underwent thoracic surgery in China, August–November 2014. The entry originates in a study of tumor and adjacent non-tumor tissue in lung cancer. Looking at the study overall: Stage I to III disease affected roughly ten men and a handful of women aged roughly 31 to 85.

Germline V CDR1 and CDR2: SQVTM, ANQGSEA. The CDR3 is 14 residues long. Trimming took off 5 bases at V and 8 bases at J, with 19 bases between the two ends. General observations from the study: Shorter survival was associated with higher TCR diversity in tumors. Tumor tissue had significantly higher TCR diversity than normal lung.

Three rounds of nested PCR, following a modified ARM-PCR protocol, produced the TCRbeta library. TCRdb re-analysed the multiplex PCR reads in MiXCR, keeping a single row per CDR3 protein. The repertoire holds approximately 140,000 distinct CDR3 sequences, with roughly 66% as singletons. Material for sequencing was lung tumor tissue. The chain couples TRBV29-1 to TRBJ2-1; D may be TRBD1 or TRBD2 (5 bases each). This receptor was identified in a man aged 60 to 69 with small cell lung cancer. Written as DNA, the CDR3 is TGCAGCGTTCGTACTAGTCTTTGGGACGATGAGCAGTTCTTC. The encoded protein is CSVRTSLWDDEQFF.